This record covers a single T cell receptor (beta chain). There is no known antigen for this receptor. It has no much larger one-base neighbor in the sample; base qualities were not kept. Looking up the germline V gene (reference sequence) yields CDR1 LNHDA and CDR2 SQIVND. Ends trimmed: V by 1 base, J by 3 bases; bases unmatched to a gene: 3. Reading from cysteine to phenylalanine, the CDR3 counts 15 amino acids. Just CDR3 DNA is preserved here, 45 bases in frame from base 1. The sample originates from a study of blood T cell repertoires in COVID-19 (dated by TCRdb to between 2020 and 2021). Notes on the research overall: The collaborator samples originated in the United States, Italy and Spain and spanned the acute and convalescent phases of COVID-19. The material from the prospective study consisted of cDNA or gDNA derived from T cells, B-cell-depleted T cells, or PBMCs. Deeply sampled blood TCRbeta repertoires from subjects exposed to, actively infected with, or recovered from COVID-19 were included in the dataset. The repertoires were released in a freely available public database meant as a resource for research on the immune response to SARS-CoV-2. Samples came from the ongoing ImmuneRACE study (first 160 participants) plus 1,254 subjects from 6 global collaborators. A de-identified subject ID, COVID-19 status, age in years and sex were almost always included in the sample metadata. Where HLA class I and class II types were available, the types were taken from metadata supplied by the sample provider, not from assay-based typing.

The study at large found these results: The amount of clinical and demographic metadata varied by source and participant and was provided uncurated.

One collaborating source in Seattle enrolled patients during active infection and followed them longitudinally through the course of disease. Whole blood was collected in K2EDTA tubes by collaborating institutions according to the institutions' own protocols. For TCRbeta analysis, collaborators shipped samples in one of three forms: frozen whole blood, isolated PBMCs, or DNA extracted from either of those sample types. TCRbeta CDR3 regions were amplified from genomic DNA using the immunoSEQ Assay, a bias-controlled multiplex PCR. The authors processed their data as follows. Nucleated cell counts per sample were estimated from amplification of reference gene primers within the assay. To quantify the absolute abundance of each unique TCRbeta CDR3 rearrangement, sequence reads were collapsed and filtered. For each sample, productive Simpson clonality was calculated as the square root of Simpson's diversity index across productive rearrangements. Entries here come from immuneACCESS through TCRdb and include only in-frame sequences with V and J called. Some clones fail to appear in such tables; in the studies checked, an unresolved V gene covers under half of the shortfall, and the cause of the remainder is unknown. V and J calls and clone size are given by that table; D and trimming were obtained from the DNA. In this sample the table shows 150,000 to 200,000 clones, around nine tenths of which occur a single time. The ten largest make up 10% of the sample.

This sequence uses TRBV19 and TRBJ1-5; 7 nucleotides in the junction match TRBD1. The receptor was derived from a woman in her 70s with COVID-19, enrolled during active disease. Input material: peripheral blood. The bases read TGTGCCAGTAGTATAGGGGACAGTTACAATCAGCCCCAGCATTTT. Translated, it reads CASSIGDSYNQPQHF. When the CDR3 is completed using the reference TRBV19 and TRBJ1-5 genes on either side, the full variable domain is DGGITQSPKYLFRKEGQNVTLSCEQNLNHDAMYWYRQDPGQGLRLIYYSQIVNDFQKGDIAEGYSVSREKKESFPLTVTSAQKNPTAFYLCASSIGDSYNQPQHFGDGTRLSIL.